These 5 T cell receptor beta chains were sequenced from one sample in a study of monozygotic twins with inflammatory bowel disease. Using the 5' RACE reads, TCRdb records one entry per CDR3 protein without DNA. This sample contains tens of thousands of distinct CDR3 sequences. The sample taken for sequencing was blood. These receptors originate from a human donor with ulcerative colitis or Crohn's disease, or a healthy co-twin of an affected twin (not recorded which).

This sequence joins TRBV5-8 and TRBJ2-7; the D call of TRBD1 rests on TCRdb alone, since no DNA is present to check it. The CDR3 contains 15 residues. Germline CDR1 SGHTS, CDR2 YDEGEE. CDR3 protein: CASSLEGTKSSEQYF.

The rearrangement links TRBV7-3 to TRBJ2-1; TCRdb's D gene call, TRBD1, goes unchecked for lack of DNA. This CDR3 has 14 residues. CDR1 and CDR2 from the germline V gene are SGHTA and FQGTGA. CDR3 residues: CASSSQQGGHEQFF.

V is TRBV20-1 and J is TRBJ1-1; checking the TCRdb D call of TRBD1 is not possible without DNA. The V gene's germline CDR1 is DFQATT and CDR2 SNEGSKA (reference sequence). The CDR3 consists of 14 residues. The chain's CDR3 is CSARYRGGRTEAFF.

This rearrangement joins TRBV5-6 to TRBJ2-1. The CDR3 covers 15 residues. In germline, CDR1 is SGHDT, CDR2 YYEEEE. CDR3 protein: CASSWRGAGVGEQFF.

The CDR3: CASSPPRSGGSYNEQFF. This chain uses TRBV5-1 with TRBJ2-1; TCRdb returns TRBD1, unconfirmable since there is no DNA. Germline V gives CDR1 SGHRS, CDR2 YFSETQ. This CDR3 has 17 residues.